The TCR beta chain under discussion was sequenced for a study of blood T cell repertoires in COVID-19. Libraries were prepared by immunoSEQ multiplex PCR; TCRdb keeps only in-frame clonotypes and omits some of them. The table lists 470,000 or so clones, roughly 87% of them singletons. This sequence originates from a woman between 18 and 29 years old with acute COVID-19. The sample consisted of PBMCs or T cells enriched from blood (not recorded which).

In nucleotides, the CDR3 is TGTGCCAGCAGCTTAGGGTCTGGGCAGGGCTACACCTTC. It codes for CASSLGSGQGYTF. The V call is TRBV7-9, the J call TRBJ1-2; D ambiguous. CDR1 SEHNR and CDR2 FQNEAQ come from the germline V gene (reference sequence). V shed 1 base and J shed 8 bases, with 11 bases lying between them. The CDR3 totals 13 residues.